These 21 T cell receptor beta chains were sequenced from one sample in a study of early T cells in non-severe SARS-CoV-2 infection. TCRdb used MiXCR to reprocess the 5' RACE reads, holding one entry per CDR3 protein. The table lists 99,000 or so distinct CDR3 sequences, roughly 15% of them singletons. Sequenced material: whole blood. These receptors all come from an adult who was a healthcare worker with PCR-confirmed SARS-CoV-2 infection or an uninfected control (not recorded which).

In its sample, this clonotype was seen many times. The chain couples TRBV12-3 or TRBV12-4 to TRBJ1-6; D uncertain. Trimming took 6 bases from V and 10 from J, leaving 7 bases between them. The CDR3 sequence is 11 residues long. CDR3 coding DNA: TGTGCCAGCAGGGGTAAATCACCCCTCCACTTT. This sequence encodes CASRGKSPLHF.

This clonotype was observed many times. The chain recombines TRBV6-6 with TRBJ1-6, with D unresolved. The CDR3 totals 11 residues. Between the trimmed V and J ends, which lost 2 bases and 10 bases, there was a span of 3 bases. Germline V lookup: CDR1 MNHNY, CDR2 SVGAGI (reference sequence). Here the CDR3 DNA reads TGTGCCAGCAGTTACGAGTCACCCCTCCACTTT. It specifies CASSYESPLHF.

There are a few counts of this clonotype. The CDR3 sequence: CSASGPNGELFF. The CDR3 region has the DNA TGCAGTGCTAGTGGGCCGAACGGGGAGCTGTTTTTT. This chain connects TRBV20-1 to TRBJ2-2, with unresolved D. V lost 3 bases to trimming and J lost 7 bases, with 9 bases between them. Germline lookup yields CDR1 DFQATT and CDR2 SNEGSKA (reference sequence). The CDR3 sequence is 12 residues long.

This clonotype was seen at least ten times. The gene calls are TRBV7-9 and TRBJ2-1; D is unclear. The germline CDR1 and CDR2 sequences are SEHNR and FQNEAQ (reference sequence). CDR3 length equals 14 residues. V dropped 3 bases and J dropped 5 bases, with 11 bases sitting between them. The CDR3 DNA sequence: TGTGCCAGCAGCTTGGCCCAGATGCACAATGAGCAGTTCTTC. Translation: CASSLAQMHNEQFF.

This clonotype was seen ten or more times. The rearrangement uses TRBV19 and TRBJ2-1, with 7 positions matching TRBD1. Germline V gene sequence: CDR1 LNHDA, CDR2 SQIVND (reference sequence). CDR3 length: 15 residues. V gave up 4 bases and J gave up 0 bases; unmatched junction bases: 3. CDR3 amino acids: CASSTSGGSYNEQFF. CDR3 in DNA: TGTGCCAGTAGTACTTCAGGGGGCTCCTACAATGAGCAGTTCTTC.

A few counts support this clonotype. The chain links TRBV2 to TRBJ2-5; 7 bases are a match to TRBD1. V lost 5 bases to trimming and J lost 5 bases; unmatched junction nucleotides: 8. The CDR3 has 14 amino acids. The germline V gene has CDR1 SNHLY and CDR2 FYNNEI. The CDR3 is CASSNIDRVETQYF. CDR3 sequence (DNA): TGTGCCAGCAGTAACATCGACAGGGTGGAGACCCAGTACTTC.

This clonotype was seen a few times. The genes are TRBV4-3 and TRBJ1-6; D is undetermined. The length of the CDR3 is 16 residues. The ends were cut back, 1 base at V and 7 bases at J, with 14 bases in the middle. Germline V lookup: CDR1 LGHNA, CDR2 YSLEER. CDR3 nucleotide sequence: TGCGCCAGCAGCCAAGGACTAGGGCCTTTGAATTCACCCCTCCACTTT. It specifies CASSQGLGPLNSPLHF.

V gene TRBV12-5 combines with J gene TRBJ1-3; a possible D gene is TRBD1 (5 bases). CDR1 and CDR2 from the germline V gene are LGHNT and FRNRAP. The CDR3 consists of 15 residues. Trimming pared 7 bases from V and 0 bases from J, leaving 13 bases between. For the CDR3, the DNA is TGTGCTAGTGAGAGACAGAACCCCTCTGGAAACACCATATATTTT. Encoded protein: CASERQNPSGNTIYF.

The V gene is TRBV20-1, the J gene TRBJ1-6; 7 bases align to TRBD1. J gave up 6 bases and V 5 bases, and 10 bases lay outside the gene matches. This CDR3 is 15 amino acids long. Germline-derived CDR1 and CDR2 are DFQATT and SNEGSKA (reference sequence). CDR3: CSAPTTGMSNSPLHF. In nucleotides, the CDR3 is TGCAGTGCTCCCACGACAGGGATGAGTAATTCACCCCTCCACTTT.

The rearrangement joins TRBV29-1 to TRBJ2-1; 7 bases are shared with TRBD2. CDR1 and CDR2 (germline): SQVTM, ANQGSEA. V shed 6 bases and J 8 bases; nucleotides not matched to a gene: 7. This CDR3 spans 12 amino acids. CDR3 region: CSVGRGVYEQFF. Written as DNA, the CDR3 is TGCAGCGTCGGACGGGGGGTGTATGAGCAGTTCTTC.

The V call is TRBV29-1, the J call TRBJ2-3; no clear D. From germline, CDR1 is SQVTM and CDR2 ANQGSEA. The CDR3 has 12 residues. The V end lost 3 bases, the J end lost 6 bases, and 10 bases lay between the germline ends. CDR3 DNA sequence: TGCAGCGTTGAGGCCGGTATCGATACGCAGTATTTT. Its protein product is CSVEAGIDTQYF.

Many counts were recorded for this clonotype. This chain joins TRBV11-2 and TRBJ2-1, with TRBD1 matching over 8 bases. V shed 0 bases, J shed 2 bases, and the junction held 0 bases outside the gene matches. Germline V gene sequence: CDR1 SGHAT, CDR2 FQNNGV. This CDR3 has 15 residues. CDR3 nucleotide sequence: TGTGCCAGCAGCTTAGACAGGGGGCCCTACAATGAGCAGTTCTTC. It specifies CASSLDRGPYNEQFF. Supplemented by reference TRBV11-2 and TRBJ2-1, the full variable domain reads EAGVAQSPRYKIIEKRQSVAFWCNPISGHATLYWYQQILGQGPKLLIQFQNNGVVDDSQLPKDRFSAERLKGVDSTLKIQPAKLEDSAVYLCASSLDRGPYNEQFFGPGTRLTVL.

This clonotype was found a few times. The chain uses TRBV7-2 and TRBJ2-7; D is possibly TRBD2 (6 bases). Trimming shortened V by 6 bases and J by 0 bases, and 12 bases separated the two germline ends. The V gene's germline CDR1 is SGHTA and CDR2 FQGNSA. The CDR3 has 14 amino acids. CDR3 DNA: TGTGCCAGCAGGCAAAGCGGGCGCTCCTACGAGCAGTACTTC. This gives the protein CASRQSGRSYEQYF.

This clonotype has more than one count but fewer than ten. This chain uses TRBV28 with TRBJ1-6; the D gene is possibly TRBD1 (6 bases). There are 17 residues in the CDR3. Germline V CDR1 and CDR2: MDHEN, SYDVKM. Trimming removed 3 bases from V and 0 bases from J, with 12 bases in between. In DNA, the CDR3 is TGTGCCAGCAGTTTTGGGGACACGAGCTCCTATAATTCACCCCTCCACTTT. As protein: CASSFGDTSSYNSPLHF.

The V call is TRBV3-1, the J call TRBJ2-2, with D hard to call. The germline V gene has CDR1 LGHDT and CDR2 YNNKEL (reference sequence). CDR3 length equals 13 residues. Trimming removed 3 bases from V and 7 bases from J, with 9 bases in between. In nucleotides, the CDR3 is TGTGCCAGCAGCCAGTCTCCTGGCGGGGAGCTGTTTTTT. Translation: CASSQSPGGELFF. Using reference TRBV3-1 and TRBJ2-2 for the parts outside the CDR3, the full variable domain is DTAVSQTPKYLVTQMGNDKSIKCEQNLGHDTMYWYKQDSKKFLKIMFSYNNKELIINETVPNRFSPKSPDKAHLNLHINSLELGDSAVYFCASSQSPGGELFFGEGSRLTVL.

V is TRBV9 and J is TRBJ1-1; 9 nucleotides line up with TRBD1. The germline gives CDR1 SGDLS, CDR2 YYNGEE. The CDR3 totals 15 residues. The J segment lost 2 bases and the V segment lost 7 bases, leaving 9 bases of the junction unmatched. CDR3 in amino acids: CASQTKTGGNTEAFF. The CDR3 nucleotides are TGTGCCAGCCAGACAAAGACAGGGGGTAACACTGAAGCTTTCTTT.

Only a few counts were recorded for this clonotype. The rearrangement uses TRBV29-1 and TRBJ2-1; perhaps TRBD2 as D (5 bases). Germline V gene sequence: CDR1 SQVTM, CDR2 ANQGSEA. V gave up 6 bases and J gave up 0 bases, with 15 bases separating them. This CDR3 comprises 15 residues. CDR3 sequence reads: CSVAGSARSYNEQFF. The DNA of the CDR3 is TGCAGCGTGGCGGGTTCGGCCCGCTCCTACAATGAGCAGTTCTTC.

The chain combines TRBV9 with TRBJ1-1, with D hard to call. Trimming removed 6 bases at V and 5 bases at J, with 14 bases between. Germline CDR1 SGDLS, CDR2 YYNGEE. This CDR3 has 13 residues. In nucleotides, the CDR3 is TGTGCCAGCACCGGCGGCGTAGGAACTGAAGCTTTCTTT. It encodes CASTGGVGTEAFF. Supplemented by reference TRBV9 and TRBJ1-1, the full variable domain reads DSGVTQTPKHLITATGQRVTLRCSPRSGDLSVYWYQQSLDQGLQFLIQYYNGEERAKGNILERFSAQQFPDLHSELNLSSLELGDSALYFCASTGGVGTEAFFGQGTRLTVV.

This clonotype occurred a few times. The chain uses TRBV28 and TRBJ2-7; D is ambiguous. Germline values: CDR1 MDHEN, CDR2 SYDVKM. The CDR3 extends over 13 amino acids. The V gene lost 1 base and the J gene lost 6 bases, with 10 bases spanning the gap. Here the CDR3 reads CASSLFPRSEQYF. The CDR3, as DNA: TGTGCCAGCAGTTTATTCCCCCGGTCCGAGCAGTACTTC.

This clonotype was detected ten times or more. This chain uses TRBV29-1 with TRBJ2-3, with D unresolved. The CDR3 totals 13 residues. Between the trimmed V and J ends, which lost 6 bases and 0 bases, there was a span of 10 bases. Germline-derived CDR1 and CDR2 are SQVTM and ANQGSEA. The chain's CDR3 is CSVAKGSTDTQYF. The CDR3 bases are TGCAGCGTCGCAAAGGGCAGCACAGATACGCAGTATTTT.

DNA of the CDR3: TGCGCCAGCAGCTTGGAGGGACTTGTAACAGATACGCAGTATTTT. Amino acid sequence: CASSLEGLVTDTQYF. V gene TRBV5-1 combines with J gene TRBJ2-3; possibly TRBD2 for D (6 bases). The CDR3 runs 15 residues. V was shortened by 0 bases and J by 3 bases, with 11 bases between the two germline ends. Germline assignment: CDR1 SGHRS and CDR2 YFSETQ. Based on the CDR3 plus reference TRBV5-1 and TRBJ2-3, the full variable domain is KAGVTQTPRYLIKTRGQQVTLSCSPISGHRSVSWYQQTPGQGLQFLFEYFSETQRNKGNFPGRFSGRQFSNSRSEMNVSTLELGDSALYLCASSLEGLVTDTQYFGPGTRLTVL.